This T cell receptor (beta chain) was recorded in a study of blood T cell repertoires in COVID-19. This clone was seen only a few times. The CDR3 spans 14 residues. The ends were cut back, 9 bases at V and 4 bases at J, with 14 bases in the middle. Germline V gene data show CDR1 as KGHDR and CDR2 as SFDVKD. TCRdb's copy holds only in-frame clones and misses some; the assay was immunoSEQ multiplex PCR. The sample has 490,000 or so clones, about nine tenths seen once. The chain is built from TRBV24-1 and TRBJ2-2; D is perhaps TRBD1 (5 bases). This receptor was obtained from an older woman who had recovered from COVID-19. The specimen was PBMCs or T cells enriched from blood (not recorded which). CDR3 sequence (DNA): TGTGCCACCTCCCAAGACAGTTCCACCGGGGAGCTGTTTTTT. This gives the protein CATSQDSSTGELFF.